This is a list of T cell receptor beta chains from one sample in a study of blood T cell repertoires in COVID-19. The protocol was immunoSEQ multiplex PCR, while the TCRdb copy is restricted to in-frame clones and leaves out a portion. The sample lists 150,000 to 200,000 clones, around 87% seen once, with under 30% in the top ten. The specimen sequenced was PBMCs or T cells enriched from blood (not recorded which). These receptors all stem from a woman aged 40-49 years in a cohort exposed to, infected with or recovered from COVID-19 (not recorded which). CDR3s include the opening cysteine and the closing phenylalanine or tryptophan. The D gene is left open where the match is weak. The size of a clone is reported for some rows only, either as once, few or many, or as a class for expanded clones.

J gene	D gene	V gene	clone size	CDR3 protein	CDR3 DNA
TRBJ2-1	-	TRBV3-1/TRBV3-2	-	CASSQAGDEQFF	TGTGCCAGCAGCCAAGCCGGGGATGAGCAGTTCTTC
TRBJ1-2	TRBD1	TRBV25-1	-	CASSEFPEQGAEGYTF	TGTGCCAGCAGTGAATTCCCGGAACAGGGGGCGGAAGGCTACACCTTC
TRBJ2-6	TRBD2	TRBV9	-	CASSVNAGRLAGPSGANVLTF	TGTGCCAGCAGCGTCAACGCAGGAAGACTAGCGGGACCGTCTGGGGCCAACGTCCTGACTTTC
TRBJ1-5	-	TRBV4-1	-	CASSPHKNQPQHF	TGCGCCAGCAGCCCTCACAAGAATCAGCCCCAGCATTTT
TRBJ1-4	-	TRBV7-8	-	CASSPGGTTNEKLFF	TGTGCCAGCAGCCCCGGTGGTACAACTAATGAAAAACTGTTTTTT
TRBJ2-1	TRBD2	TRBV11-2	-	CASMTTSGSNEQFF	TGTGCCAGCATGACGACTAGCGGGAGTAATGAGCAGTTCTTC
TRBJ1-1	TRBD1	TRBV10-1	few	CASSESSGGYTEAFF	TGCGCCAGCAGTGAGTCGTCAGGGGGTTACACTGAAGCTTTCTTT
TRBJ1-3	-	TRBV6-5	-	CASRPGQFSGNTIYF	TGTGCCAGCAGACCCGGACAGTTCTCTGGAAACACCATATATTTT
TRBJ1-1	-	TRBV7-2	-	CASSLGGPRTNTEAFF	TGTGCCAGCAGCTTAGGGGGGCCTCGCACGAACACTGAAGCTTTCTTT
TRBJ2-1	-	TRBV6-5	once	CASSYTGGEQFF	TGTGCCAGCAGTTACACAGGGGGGGAACAGTTCTTC
TRBJ1-6	-	TRBV5-1	-	CASQPGRELKGGNSPLHF	TGCGCCAGCCAACCCGGGCGGGAGCTCAAAGGGGGTAATTCACCCCTCCACTTT
TRBJ2-5	-	TRBV15	few	CATSTDRSQETQYF	TGTGCCACCAGCACCGACAGGAGTCAAGAGACCCAGTACTTC
TRBJ2-7	TRBD1	TRBV11-3	-	CASSYRGTGGNEQYF	TGTGCCAGCAGCTACCGGGGGACAGGGGGCAACGAGCAGTACTTC
TRBJ2-2	TRBD2	TRBV4-1	-	CASSQDPASGSAGELFF	TGCGCCAGCAGCCAAGATCCCGCTAGCGGGAGCGCCGGGGAGCTGTTTTTT